This T cell receptor beta chain was recovered during a study of cytomegalovirus exposure and HLA in healthy donors. This PCR relied on a set of 60 Vbeta primers and 13 Jbeta primers. Clones were sequenced by immunoSEQ multiplex PCR, and TCRdb holds only the in-frame ones, with some missing. The sample consists of about 150,000 clones, around 72% of them appearing once. As to this clone: At one boundary the junction diverges from the germline segment, which might be a read error.

CDR1 is SNHLY, CDR2 FYNNEI, per germline. The CDR3 has 17 amino acids. This TCR was recovered from a middle-aged man in good health and CMV-seronegative. Sequences were obtained from PBMCs. The chain is built from TRBV2 and TRBJ2-2, with D possibly being TRBD1 (6 bases). The CDR3 coding sequence is TGTGCCAGCAGGGAAGACACAGGGAGCTATTTTTCCGGGGAGCTGTTTTTT. Its protein is CASREDTGSYFSGELFF. Full variable domain (missing parts from reference TRBV2 and TRBJ2-2): EPEVTQTPSHQVTQMGQEVILRCVPISNHLYFYWYRQILGQKVEFLVSFYNNEISEKSEIFDDQFSVERPDGSNFTLKIRSTKLEDSAMYFCASREDTGSYFSGELFFGEGSRLTVL.